This entry is about one T cell receptor beta chain. Antigen unknown. TCRdb itself ran the reads through MiXCR, one entry per CDR3 protein. The sample consists of about 470,000 distinct CDR3 sequences, under 55% of them appearing once. V was trimmed by 2 bases and J by 1 base, leaving 11 bases between them. The CDR3 is made up of 14 amino acids. The germline V gene encodes CDR1 DFQATT and CDR2 SNEGSKA (reference sequence). This sample was taken from a study of T cell repertoires in cytomegalovirus infection. The V gene is TRBV20-1, the J gene TRBJ1-2; the D gene is possibly TRBD1 (6 bases). The clonotype comes from a human donor in good health (CMV status not recorded). Some clones in this sample may be carry-over from other donors' samples. Sequenced here: cultured PBMCs, sampled from culture after CMV antigen stimulation. The CDR3, as DNA: TGCAGTGCTAGAAGGACAGATCGTAACTATGGCTACACCTTC. Protein product: CSARRTDRNYGYTF.